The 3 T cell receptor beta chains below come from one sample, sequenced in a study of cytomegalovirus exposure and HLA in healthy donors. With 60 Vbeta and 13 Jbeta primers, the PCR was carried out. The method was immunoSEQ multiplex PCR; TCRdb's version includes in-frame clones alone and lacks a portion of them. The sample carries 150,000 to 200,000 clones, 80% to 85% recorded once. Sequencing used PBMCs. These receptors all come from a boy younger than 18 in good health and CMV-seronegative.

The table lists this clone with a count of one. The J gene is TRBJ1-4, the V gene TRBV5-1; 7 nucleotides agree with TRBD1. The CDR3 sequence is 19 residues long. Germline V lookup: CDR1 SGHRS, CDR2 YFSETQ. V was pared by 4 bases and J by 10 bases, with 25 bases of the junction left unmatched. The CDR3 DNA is TGCGCCAGCAGCAGGGGGGACAGCCTTGAAGGGATAAATGACGTAAAACTGTTTTTT. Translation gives CASSRGDSLEGINDVKLFF.

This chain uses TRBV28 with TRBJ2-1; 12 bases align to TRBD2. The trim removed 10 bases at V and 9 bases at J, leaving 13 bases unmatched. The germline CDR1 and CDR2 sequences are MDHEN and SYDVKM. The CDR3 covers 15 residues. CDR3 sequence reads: CANARSGLAGSEQFF. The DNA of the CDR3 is TGTGCCAACGCGAGAAGTGGACTAGCGGGGTCTGAGCAGTTCTTC.

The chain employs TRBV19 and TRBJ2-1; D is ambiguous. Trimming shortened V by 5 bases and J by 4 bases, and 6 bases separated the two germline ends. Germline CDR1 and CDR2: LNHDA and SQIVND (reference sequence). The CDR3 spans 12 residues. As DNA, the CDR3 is TGTGCCAGTAGTTCAGATTACAATGAGCAGTTCTTC. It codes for CASSSDYNEQFF.